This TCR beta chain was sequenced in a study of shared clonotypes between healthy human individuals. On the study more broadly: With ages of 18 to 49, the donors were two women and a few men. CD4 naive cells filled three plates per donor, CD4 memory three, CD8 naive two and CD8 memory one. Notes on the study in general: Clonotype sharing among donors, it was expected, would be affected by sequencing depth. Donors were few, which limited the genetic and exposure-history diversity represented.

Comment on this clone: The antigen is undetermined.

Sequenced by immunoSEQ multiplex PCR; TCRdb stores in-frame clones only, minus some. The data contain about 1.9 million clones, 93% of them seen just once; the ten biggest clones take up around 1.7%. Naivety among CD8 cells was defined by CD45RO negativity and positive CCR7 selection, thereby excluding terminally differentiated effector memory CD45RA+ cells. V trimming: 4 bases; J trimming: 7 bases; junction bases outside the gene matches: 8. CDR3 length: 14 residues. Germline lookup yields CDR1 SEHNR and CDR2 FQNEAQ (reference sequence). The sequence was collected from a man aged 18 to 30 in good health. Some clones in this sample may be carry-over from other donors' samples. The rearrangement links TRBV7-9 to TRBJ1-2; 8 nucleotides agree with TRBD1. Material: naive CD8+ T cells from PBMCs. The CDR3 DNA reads TGTGCCAGCAGCTGGACAGGGTTGTTCTTTGGCTACACCTTC. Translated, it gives CASSWTGLFFGYTF.